This T cell receptor beta chain emerged from a study of shared clonotypes between healthy human individuals. Points on this clone: The antigen is undetermined.

Findings and limits, study-wide: Clonotypes not shared had lower generation probabilities than those common to all four donors. Of the naive CD4 clonotypes, around 5.2% were shared across several donors. Sampling involved blood alone; tissue repertoires likely differ.

This table comes from immunoSEQ multiplex PCR, and its TCRdb copy is limited to in-frame clones, with some not included. Of approximately 2,300,000 clones in the sample, 85% to 95% were seen once. V was clipped by 5 bases and J by 7 bases; unmatched bases: 6. CDR3 size: 13 residues. Splitting the CD4+ cells yielded a CD45RA+ naive subset and a CD45RA-negative memory subset. The chain joins TRBV5-3 to TRBJ1-5, with 7 bases identical to TRBD1. Being an ORF, TRBV5-3 has a function that is uncertain. Sequenced: naive CD4+ T cells from PBMCs. The subset: CD45RA+ positively selected. This TCR was sampled from a man younger than 30 in good health. Some clones in this sample may be carry-over from other donors' samples. The CDR3 DNA sequence: TGTGCCAGAAGTTTATACAGGGGACAGCCCCAGCATTTT. It codes for CARSLYRGQPQHF.